The sequence of this T cell receptor beta chain was determined in a study of cytomegalovirus exposure and HLA in healthy donors. Turning to the study itself: In a later analysis, it was reported that the roughly 120 validation repertoires had been produced on the same platform as the 670 or so repertoires belonging to the first cohort. Study results and caveats: The authors listed around 150 TCR beta chains as cytomegalovirus-associated. Reports showed the classifier diagnosing cytomegalovirus status with high specificity and sensitivity.

The donors were in the approximately 130-subject validation cohort, distinct from the roughly 670-subject first cohort. Sequenced by immunoSEQ multiplex PCR; TCRdb stores in-frame clones only, minus some. The sample lists roughly 70,000 clones, around four fifths occurring once. Comment on this clone: No antigen is known for it.

The sequencing input was PBMCs. The sequence was collected from a man under 40 in good health and CMV-seronegative.

The DNA of the CDR3 is TGTGCCAGCTCACCCCCGACAGGGTCTTCCTACAATGAGCAGTTCTTC. Encoded protein: CASSPPTGSSYNEQFF. This chain uses TRBV18 with TRBJ2-1; 7 bases align to TRBD1. CDR1 KGHSH and CDR2 LQKENI come from the germline V gene. The junction had 6 bases not matched to a gene; V was cut back by 3 bases and J by 1 base. This CDR3 has 16 amino acids.